One sample yielded the 30 T cell receptor beta chains listed below, sequenced in a study of vaccination effects on CD4 cells after COVID-19. Profiled with immunoSEQ multiplex PCR; TCRdb holds only in-frame clones, not every one. The sample lists approximately 30,000 clones, about 70% occurring once. Sequencing was preceded by expansion of antigen-specific CD4+ T cells with viral peptide pools in the ViraFEST assay. Culture lasted around eleven days before CD4+ T cell isolation. Vaccinees lacked prior SARS-CoV-2 infection and tested negative for nucleocapsid antibodies. These receptors have no identified antigens. Specimen: CD4+ T cells from PBMCs cultured with SARS-CoV-2 spike peptides, collected before COVID-19 vaccination. Receptors were obtained from a human donor who received a COVID-19 vaccine.

This sequence joins TRBV11-2 and TRBJ1-5; D perhaps matches TRBD1 (6 bases). Trimming stripped 3 bases from V and 1 base from J, with 10 bases between. CDR3 length: 15 residues. The germline CDR1 and CDR2 sequences are SGHAT and FQNNGV. In DNA form, the CDR3 reads TGTGCCAGCAGCTTGGACAGCTACAGCAATCAGCCCCAGCATTTT. It encodes CASSLDSYSNQPQHF.

The J gene is TRBJ2-2, the V gene TRBV19, with D possibly being TRBD1 or TRBD2 (5 bases each). V dropped 6 bases and J dropped 4 bases, with 24 bases sitting between them. Germline V gives CDR1 LNHDA, CDR2 SQIVND (reference sequence). CDR3 length: 18 amino acids. The CDR3 DNA follows: TGTGCCAGTAGACCTCCGGCCCGGGGCAGGTGGAGCACCGGGGAGCTGTTTTTT. Amino acids: CASRPPARGRWSTGELFF. Drawing the rest from reference TRBV19 and TRBJ2-2, the complete variable domain is DGGITQSPKYLFRKEGQNVTLSCEQNLNHDAMYWYRQDPGQGLRLIYYSQIVNDFQKGDIAEGYSVSREKKESFPLTVTSAQKNPTAFYLCASRPPARGRWSTGELFFGEGSRLTVL.

The V and J genes are TRBV2 and TRBJ1-1; 7 bases match TRBD1. V lost 4 bases to trimming and J lost 11 bases; unmatched junction nucleotides: 10. The length of the CDR3 is 13 residues. Germline values: CDR1 SNHLY, CDR2 FYNNEI. CDR3 region: CASSGSSGQSAFF. CDR3 nucleotide sequence: TGTGCCAGCAGTGGGAGCTCGGGACAGTCGGCTTTCTTT. Looking up the rest from reference TRBV2 and TRBJ1-1 gives the full variable domain: EPEVTQTPSHQVTQMGQEVILRCVPISNHLYFYWYRQILGQKVEFLVSFYNNEISEKSEIFDDQFSVERPDGSNFTLKIRSTKLEDSAMYFCASSGSSGQSAFFGQGTRLTVV.

V is TRBV11-2 and J is TRBJ2-5, with D possibly TRBD2 on 6 matching bases. The CDR3 is 13 residues long. Germline CDR1 and CDR2: SGHAT and FQNNGV. Between the trimmed V and J ends, which lost 3 bases and 1 base, there was a span of 6 bases. The DNA for the CDR3 is TGTGCCAGCAGCTTCGGGGGCCAAGAGACCCAGTACTTC. This translates into CASSFGGQETQYF.

The chain employs TRBV7-2 and TRBJ2-1, with 9 nucleotides matching TRBD2. Per the germline V gene, CDR1 is SGHTA and CDR2 is FQGNSA. V trimming: 4 bases; J trimming: 0 bases; junction bases outside the gene matches: 7. The CDR3 covers 17 residues. The CDR3: CASSSSGLASSYNEQFF. CDR3 DNA: TGTGCCAGCAGCTCCTCTGGACTAGCGAGCTCCTACAATGAGCAGTTCTTC. The complete variable domain, with remaining parts taken from reference TRBV7-2 and TRBJ2-1, reads GAGVSQSPSNKVTEKGKDVELRCDPISGHTALYWYRQSLGQGLEFLIYFQGNSAPDKSGLPSDRFSAERTGGSVSTLTIQRTQQEDSAVYLCASSSSGLASSYNEQFFGPGTRLTVL.

The chain has TRBV6-5 and TRBJ1-5; D remains ambiguous. Trimming cost V 6 bases and J 0 bases, with 12 bases left between them. The CDR3 consists of 15 residues. Per germline, CDR1 MNHEY and CDR2 SVGAGI. In nucleotides, the CDR3 is TGTGCCAGCAGAGCAGAGACCTATAGCAATCAGCCCCAGCATTTT. This gives the protein CASRAETYSNQPQHF.

The DNA for the CDR3 is TGTGCCAGCAGCTTCAATCTCGGACTAGTTCTCAATGAGCAGTTCTTC. Amino acid sequence: CASSFNLGLVLNEQFF. The chain carries TRBV7-6 and TRBJ2-1; 7 positions agree with TRBD2. Germline CDR1 is SGHVS and CDR2 is FNYEAQ. J gave up 6 bases and V 3 bases, and 11 bases lay outside the gene matches. This CDR3 has 16 residues.

V gene TRBV10-1 combines with J gene TRBJ2-1; 7 bases fit TRBD2. Looked up from germline, CDR1 is WNHNN and CDR2 is SYGVQD (reference sequence). V lost 3 bases to trimming and J lost 15 bases; unmatched junction nucleotides: 11. This CDR3 has 13 residues. Here the CDR3 reads CASSEIGERGLFF. CDR3 DNA: TGCGCCAGCAGTGAAATAGGGGAGCGGGGTTTGTTCTTC.

The V and J genes are TRBV5-1 and TRBJ2-1; 11 bases fit TRBD2. The V gene end was trimmed by 2 bases and the J gene end by 5 bases; junction bases not matched to a gene: 6. This CDR3 is built from 16 residues. Germline CDR1 and CDR2: SGHRS and YFSETQ. CDR3 sequence (DNA): TGCGCCAGCAGCTTTTTAGCGGGAGGGCCTAACAATGAGCAGTTCTTC. Translating it yields CASSFLAGGPNNEQFF.

V usage is TRBV4-2 and J usage is TRBJ1-1; TRBD1 aligns across 7 bases. CDR1 is LGHNA, CDR2 YNFKEQ, per germline. The CDR3 contains 17 residues. The J segment lost 2 bases and the V segment lost 0 bases, leaving 9 bases of the junction unmatched. The CDR3 region is CASSQDITEGANTEAFF. The DNA of the CDR3 is TGTGCCAGCAGCCAAGATATAACGGAGGGGGCAAACACTGAAGCTTTCTTT.

This chain connects TRBV11-2 to TRBJ2-2, with 7 bases matching TRBD2. Trimming at V came to 3 bases and at J to 3 bases, leaving 4 bases not matched to a gene. Germline V lookup: CDR1 SGHAT, CDR2 FQNNGV. The CDR3 has 15 amino acids. CDR3 amino acids: CASSLRETHTGELFF. The CDR3 bases are TGTGCCAGCAGCTTGCGGGAGACCCACACCGGGGAGCTGTTTTTT. Full variable domain (outside the CDR3, taken from reference TRBV11-2 and TRBJ2-2): EAGVAQSPRYKIIEKRQSVAFWCNPISGHATLYWYQQILGQGPKLLIQFQNNGVVDDSQLPKDRFSAERLKGVDSTLKIQPAKLEDSAVYLCASSLRETHTGELFFGEGSRLTVL.

This chain connects TRBV10-1 to TRBJ2-1; 8 bases align to TRBD2. CDR1 and CDR2 (germline): WNHNN, SYGVQD (reference sequence). V shed 0 bases and J 3 bases; nucleotides not matched to a gene: 1. There are 15 residues in the CDR3. This chain's CDR3 is CASSESSGGYNEQFF. As DNA, the CDR3 is TGCGCCAGCAGTGAGTCGAGCGGGGGCTACAATGAGCAGTTCTTC.

The chain recombines TRBV5-1 with TRBJ2-5, with a possible D match to TRBD1 (6 bases). V lost 4 bases to trimming and J lost 2 bases, with 12 bases between them. The CDR3 spans 14 residues. Germline CDR1 SGHRS, CDR2 YFSETQ. The CDR3 DNA follows: TGCGCCAGCAGCCCCGGGACACTTCAAGAGACCCAGTACTTC. It yields the protein CASSPGTLQETQYF.

The V gene is TRBV6-5, the J gene TRBJ2-1; 8 positions agree with TRBD2. Trimming cost V 2 bases and J 1 base; bases outside gene matches: 4. Germline V lookup: CDR1 MNHEY, CDR2 SVGAGI. The CDR3 extends over 16 amino acids. The CDR3 sequence: CASSYGGGRSYNEQFF. The CDR3 DNA is TGTGCCAGCAGTTACGGTGGCGGGAGGTCCTACAATGAGCAGTTCTTC.

This clone was found once. The chain employs TRBV19 and TRBJ2-7; D could derive from TRBD1 or TRBD2 (7 bases each). The CDR3 extends over 15 amino acids. Trimming cost V 2 bases and J 4 bases, with 15 bases left between them. Germline V lookup: CDR1 LNHDA, CDR2 SQIVND (reference sequence). In DNA, the CDR3 is TGTGCCAGTAGTATAATGGGAGGGGGCGGTTACGAGCAGTACTTC. Protein: CASSIMGGGGYEQYF. Based on the CDR3 plus reference TRBV19 and TRBJ2-7, the full variable domain is DGGITQSPKYLFRKEGQNVTLSCEQNLNHDAMYWYRQDPGQGLRLIYYSQIVNDFQKGDIAEGYSVSREKKESFPLTVTSAQKNPTAFYLCASSIMGGGGYEQYFGPGTRLTVT.

The chain is built from TRBV7-9 and TRBJ1-2, with D perhaps TRBD1 (6 bases). Trimming removed 1 base from V and 2 bases from J, with 17 bases in between. This CDR3 is 17 amino acids long. Germline CDR1 is SEHNR and CDR2 is FQNEAQ (reference sequence). The CDR3: CASSLVHRADPNYGYTF. CDR3 bases: TGTGCCAGCAGCTTAGTTCACAGGGCGGACCCCAACTATGGCTACACCTTC.

The chain joins TRBV6-4 to TRBJ1-5; maybe TRBD1 (6 bases). This CDR3 spans 13 amino acids. CDR1 is MRHNA, CDR2 SNTAGT, per germline. Trimming removed 3 bases at V and 5 bases at J, with 8 bases between. This CDR3 is CASSEGAHQPQHF. The CDR3 DNA sequence: TGTGCCAGCAGTGAGGGGGCGCATCAGCCCCAGCATTTT.

The rearrangement links TRBV6-5 to TRBJ2-1, with D hard to call. Germline CDR1 reads MNHEY; CDR2 reads SVGAGI. CDR3 size: 11 residues. V lost 5 bases and J 7 bases, leaving 6 bases between the germline ends. The CDR3 DNA sequence: TGTGCCAGCAGTCTCGGAAATGAGCAGTTCTTC. Protein product: CASSLGNEQFF.

The V call is TRBV7-4, the J call TRBJ2-7; D is uncertain. V shed 4 bases and J shed 7 bases, with 14 bases lying between them. The CDR3 spans 13 residues. Germline V gene sequence: CDR1 SGHVT, CDR2 SQSDAQ. DNA of the CDR3: TGTGCCAGCAGCTGGAACTTTGTCGGGGAGCAGTACTTC. The encoded protein is CASSWNFVGEQYF. The variable domain in full, completed from reference TRBV7-4 and TRBJ2-7, reads GAGVSQSPRYKVAKRGRDVALRCDSISGHVTLYWYRQTLGQGSEVLTYSQSDAQRDKSGRPSGRFSAERPERSVSTLKIQRTEQGDSAVYLCASSWNFVGEQYFGPGTRLTVT.

The CDR3 DNA reads TGTGCCAGCACCGAGGGCGGGGTCTATGGCTACACCTTC. It specifies CASTEGGVYGYTF. V is TRBV2 and J is TRBJ1-2, with D uncertain. The length of the CDR3 is 13 residues. CDR1 and CDR2 from the germline V gene are SNHLY and FYNNEI. Trimming pared 7 bases from V and 4 bases from J, leaving 13 bases between. The whole variable domain, remainder taken from reference TRBV2 and TRBJ1-2, is EPEVTQTPSHQVTQMGQEVILRCVPISNHLYFYWYRQILGQKVEFLVSFYNNEISEKSEIFDDQFSVERPDGSNFTLKIRSTKLEDSAMYFCASTEGGVYGYTFGSGTRLTVV.

The chain links TRBV5-6 to TRBJ2-7; the match to TRBD2 covers 7 bases. The CDR3 length is 13 residues. V dropped 0 bases and J dropped 7; count of bases not matched to a gene: 4. Germline loops: CDR1 SGHDT, CDR2 YYEEEE. The CDR3, as DNA: TGTGCCAGCAGCTTGGGGGGGGGAACAGAGCAGTACTTC. This gives the protein CASSLGGGTEQYF. Variable domain in full (rest from reference TRBV5-6 and TRBJ2-7): DAGVTQSPTHLIKTRGQQVTLRCSPKSGHDTVSWYQQALGQGPQFIFQYYEEEERQRGNFPDRFSGHQFPNYSSELNVNALLLGDSALYLCASSLGGGTEQYFGPGTRLTVT.

The chain links TRBV3-1 (or the pseudogene TRBV3-2) to TRBJ2-5; D uncertain. V lost 1 base and J lost 4, with 7 bases in between. This CDR3 has 13 amino acids. Germline CDR1 and CDR2: LGHDT and YNNKEL (reference sequence). CDR3 sequence reads: CASSQAGGETQYF. CDR3 coding DNA: TGTGCCAGCAGCCAAGCGGGCGGAGAGACCCAGTACTTC.

This chain links TRBV12-3 or TRBV12-4 with TRBJ1-1; 9 bases align to TRBD1. This CDR3 is 13 amino acids long. V was pared by 6 bases and J by 7 bases, with 6 bases of the junction left unmatched. The CDR3 here is CASRTGTGLEAFF. The DNA of the CDR3 is TGTGCCAGCAGGACCGGGACAGGGCTTGAAGCTTTCTTT.

The gene calls are TRBV29-1 and TRBJ2-1; 10 bases line up with TRBD2. From germline, CDR1 is SQVTM and CDR2 ANQGSEA. This CDR3 spans 15 amino acids. V lost 7 bases, J lost 8 bases, and 14 bases stayed unmatched. The CDR3 DNA sequence: TGCAGCGGGCGCGGAGGTACTAGCGGGGCCGATGAGCAGTTCTTC. The encoded protein is CSGRGGTSGADEQFF.

The V gene is TRBV19, the J gene TRBJ2-1, with D possibly matching TRBD2 (6 bases). V lost 1 base, J lost 5 bases, and 9 bases lay in between. Germline-derived CDR1 and CDR2 are LNHDA and SQIVND (reference sequence). The CDR3 contains 14 residues. CDR3 in amino acids: CASSIAGVNNEQFF. The CDR3 DNA is TGTGCCAGTAGTATAGCGGGAGTGAACAATGAGCAGTTCTTC.

This rearrangement joins TRBV18 to TRBJ2-3; a possible D gene is TRBD2 (5 bases). From germline, CDR1 is KGHSH and CDR2 LQKENI. Trimming took off 2 bases at V and 1 base at J, with 10 bases between the two ends. The CDR3 contains 15 residues. This chain's CDR3 is CASSPSRGGTDTQYF. The CDR3 nucleotides read TGTGCCAGCTCACCAAGTCGGGGTGGCACAGATACGCAGTATTTT.

V gene TRBV6-5 combines with J gene TRBJ2-7; D is perhaps TRBD1 (5 bases). The CDR3 is made up of 13 amino acids. V gave up 6 bases and J gave up 2 bases, with 11 bases separating them. Germline lookup yields CDR1 MNHEY and CDR2 SVGAGI. The CDR3 sequence: CASRIDSTYEQYF. CDR3 in DNA: TGTGCCAGCAGGATAGACAGTACCTACGAGCAGTACTTC.

CDR3 region: CASSTDGNSPLHF. The CDR3 DNA sequence: TGTGCCAGCAGCACCGACGGTAATTCACCCCTCCACTTT. This chain uses TRBV7-7 with TRBJ1-6; D uncertain. Germline CDR1 is SSHAT and CDR2 is FNYEAQ (reference sequence). There are 13 residues in the CDR3. Between the trimmed V and J ends, which lost 5 bases and 6 bases, there was a span of 8 bases.

This clone was seen a single time. The chain employs TRBV5-1 and TRBJ1-6; TRBD1 matches 7 bases. J gave up 7 bases and V 3 bases, and 7 bases lay outside the gene matches. The CDR3 sequence is 15 residues long. The germline CDR1 and CDR2 sequences are SGHRS and YFSETQ. Here the CDR3 reads CASSSPGQLNSPLHF. The CDR3 region has the DNA TGCGCCAGCAGCTCTCCGGGACAGCTAAATTCACCCCTCCACTTT.

The chain combines TRBV6-6 with TRBJ2-4; no clear D. The germline V and J ends were trimmed by 6 bases and 0 bases, with 12 bases remaining between them. The germline gives CDR1 MNHNY, CDR2 SVGAGI (reference sequence). This CDR3 contains 15 residues. CDR3: CASRETGRAKNIQYF. Here the CDR3 DNA reads TGTGCCAGCAGGGAAACCGGACGAGCCAAAAACATTCAGTACTTC.